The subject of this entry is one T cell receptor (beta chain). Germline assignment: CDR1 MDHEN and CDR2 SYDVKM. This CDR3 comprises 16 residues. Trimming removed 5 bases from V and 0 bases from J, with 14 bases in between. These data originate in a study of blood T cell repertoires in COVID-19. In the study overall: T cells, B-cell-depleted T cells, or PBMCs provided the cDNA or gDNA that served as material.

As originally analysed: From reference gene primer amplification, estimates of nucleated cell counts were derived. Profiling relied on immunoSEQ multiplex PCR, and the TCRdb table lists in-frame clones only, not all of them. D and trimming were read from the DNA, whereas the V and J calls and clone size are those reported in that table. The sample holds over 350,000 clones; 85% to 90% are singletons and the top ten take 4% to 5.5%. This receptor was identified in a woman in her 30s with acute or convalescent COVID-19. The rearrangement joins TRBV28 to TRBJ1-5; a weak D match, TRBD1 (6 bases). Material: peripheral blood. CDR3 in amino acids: CASSIDRLDSNQPQHF. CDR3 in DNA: TGTGCCAGCAGTATCGACAGGCTTGATAGCAATCAGCCCCAGCATTTT.